This T cell receptor (beta chain) was found in a study of type 1 regulatory T cells. Overall study: T-allo10 is an in vitro-generated, Tr1-enriched CD4 T cell product specific for alloantigen.

Each CDR3 protein is one row after TCRdb ran MiXCR on the reads. The data contain approximately 25,000 distinct CDR3 sequences, less than 60% of them singletons. From germline, CDR1 is SEHNR and CDR2 FQNEAQ (reference sequence). CDR3 size: 14 residues. The V gene lost 4 bases and the J gene lost 0 bases, with 6 bases spanning the gap. As to this clonotype: Antigen specificity is unknown.

The chain links TRBV7-9 to TRBJ1-4; D is unresolved. The clonotype was recovered from a human donor in good health. Sequenced: cultured T cells, either the whole culture or a sorted T cell fraction (not recorded which). The DNA of the CDR3 is TGTGCCAGCAGCTCATACGCAACTAATGAAAAACTGTTTTTT. It codes for CASSSYATNEKLFF.